Presented here are 21 T cell receptor beta chains from one specimen sequenced in a study of Graves' ophthalmopathy and Graves' hyperthyroidism (dated by TCRdb to 2016 to 2019). TCRdb shows the sequencer as Illumina HiSeq 2000. TCR beta CDR3 regions were amplified from RNA transcripts for repertoire sequencing. The first round of RT-PCR was done with HTBI primers and the Qiagen OneStep RT-PCR kit, and was followed by a second round of multiplex PCR, then size selection and purification. Using fastp at Q25 and MiXCR, TCRdb reprocessed the public reads and kept productive beta chains. Each CDR3 protein gets just one entry, which takes the most common genes and DNA from the rows behind it. The sample table contains approximately 160,000 distinct CDR3 sequences; only one count was recorded for 30% to 45% of them. Under 6.5% of the sample comes from the top ten. Source material: peripheral blood. These TCRs come from a woman between 35 and 50 years old with Graves' ophthalmopathy. Donor details come from another sample of the same person, matched by shared clones.

This clonotype was recorded many times. No conserved phenylalanine or tryptophan ends this CDR3, so it is likely a read error. The chain has TRBV7-2 and TRBJ2-5; 11 positions match TRBD2. V lost 5 bases to trimming and J lost 6 bases; unmatched junction nucleotides: 8. The germline V gene has CDR1 SGHTA and CDR2 FQGNSA. The CDR3 contains 15 residues. In DNA form, the CDR3 reads TGTGCCAGCAGCGTTAATAGCGGGGGGGCGCAGACCCAGTACCTC. Translated, it gives CASSVNSGGAQTQYL.

Many counts were recorded for this clonotype. The V gene is TRBV12-3 or TRBV12-4, the J gene TRBJ1-2; D ambiguous. Trimming pared 5 bases from V and 0 bases from J, leaving 19 bases between. CDR3 length equals 17 residues. The CDR3 DNA reads TGTGCCAGCAGTCCCAACCCCCCAGGATCTTCTAACTATGGCTACACCTTC. This sequence encodes CASSPNPPGSSNYGYTF.

Many counts were recorded for this clonotype. V gene TRBV6-2 or TRBV6-3 combines with J gene TRBJ2-7; 7 bases are shared with TRBD2. Trimming took 0 bases from V and 5 from J; bases not matched to a gene: 1. Germline lookup yields CDR1 MNHEY and CDR2 SVGEGT. The CDR3 loop spans 13 amino acids. CDR3 region: CASSYSGGNEQYF. The CDR3 DNA follows: TGTGCCAGCAGTTACTCGGGGGGGAACGAGCAGTACTTC.

In DNA form, the CDR3 reads TGTGCCAGCAGTTACTCTCGGCGGGACGGGCAAGAGACCCAGTACTTC. Translation: CASSYSRRDGQETQYF. The genes are TRBV6-5 and TRBJ2-5; D is possibly TRBD2 (6 bases). The CDR3 loop spans 16 amino acids. V was clipped by 0 bases and J by 2 bases, with 13 bases between them. Germline-derived CDR1 and CDR2 are MNHEY and SVGAGI.

The table lists this clonotype with many counts. CDR3 protein: CAISGDRDQYF. CDR3 DNA sequence: TGTGCCATCAGTGGGGACAGGGATCAGTACTTC. This rearrangement joins TRBV10-3 to TRBJ2-7, with TRBD1 identical over 9 bases. This CDR3 is built from 11 residues. Looked up from germline, CDR1 is ENHRY and CDR2 is SYGVKD. Trimming removed 4 bases from V and 10 bases from J; junction bases left unmatched: 2.

This clonotype was found many times. The V call is TRBV20-1, the J call TRBJ1-6, with a weak D call TRBD1 (5 bases). The V gene lost 0 bases and the J gene lost 9 bases, with 9 bases spanning the gap. The CDR3 has 13 residues. CDR1 is DFQATT and CDR2 is SNEGSKA in the germline V gene (reference sequence). This CDR3 reads CSARDAQGSPLHF. CDR3 DNA: TGCAGTGCTAGAGATGCTCAGGGTTCACCCCTCCACTTT.

J is TRBJ2-7 and V is TRBV6-2 or TRBV6-3, with D maybe TRBD1 (6 bases). V lost 0 bases and J 1 base, leaving 16 bases between the germline ends. CDR3 size: 17 residues. Germline V gene lookup returns CDR1 MNHEY and CDR2 SVGEGT. The CDR3 nucleotides are TGTGCCAGCAGTTACTCCGTAACAGGTACAGGGTCCTACGAGCAGTACTTC. Translated, it gives CASSYSVTGTGSYEQYF.

This clonotype was seen ten or more times. The chain recombines TRBV12-3 or TRBV12-4 with TRBJ1-2; tentative D call: TRBD1 (5 bases). This CDR3 comprises 14 residues. The germline V and J ends were trimmed by 7 bases and 7 bases, with 19 bases remaining between them. The CDR3 here is CASTNLQGRGGYTF. Written as DNA, the CDR3 is TGTGCCAGCACAAACCTCCAGGGACGGGGTGGCTACACCTTC.

The V gene is TRBV12-3 or TRBV12-4, the J gene TRBJ1-5; 7 bases fit TRBD1. J lost 6 bases, V lost 5 bases, and 4 bases had no gene match. This CDR3 has 13 amino acids. CDR3 sequence: CASSGRGSQPQHF. CDR3 DNA: TGTGCCAGCAGTGGCAGGGGGTCTCAGCCCCAGCATTTT.

This clonotype was seen at least ten times. J is TRBJ1-1 and V is TRBV28, with D hard to call. Germline V gives CDR1 MDHEN, CDR2 SYDVKM. This CDR3 has 13 amino acids. Deletions cut 4 bases from V and 3 bases from J, with 9 bases between. The CDR3 is CASSSNSHTEAFF. The DNA of the CDR3 is TGTGCCAGCAGTTCAAACTCGCACACTGAAGCTTTCTTT.

This clonotype was recorded many times. The chain combines TRBV12-3 or TRBV12-4 with TRBJ2-5; tentatively, D is TRBD1 (6 bases). The CDR3 length is 16 residues. V shed 0 bases and J shed 5 bases, with 16 bases lying between them. CDR3 in amino acids: CASSLAVGGLGETQYF. The DNA for the CDR3 is TGTGCCAGCAGTTTAGCGGTTGGGGGCTTGGGGGAGACCCAGTACTTC.

By sample fraction, this clonotype is medium-sized. The chain links TRBV6-2 or TRBV6-3 to TRBJ1-5, with TRBD1 matching over 10 bases. The V segment lost 6 bases and the J segment 7 bases; nucleotides outside the gene matches: 9. Germline V lookup: CDR1 MNHEY, CDR2 SVGEGT. The CDR3 spans 15 residues. CDR3 coding DNA: TGTGCCAGCAGCCTGGGACAGGGGATCGGCCAGCCCCAGCATTTT. Amino acid sequence: CASSLGQGIGQPQHF.

Ten or more counts support this clonotype. This chain links TRBV7-3 with TRBJ1-2; D call uncertain. The V gene lost 5 bases and the J gene lost 3 bases, with 16 bases spanning the gap. Germline loops: CDR1 SGHTA, CDR2 FQGTGA. There are 15 residues in the CDR3. In DNA form, the CDR3 reads TGTGCCAGCAGCCCCACCGGGGAGGGATACTATGGCTACACCTTC. Translated, it gives CASSPTGEGYYGYTF.

This clonotype has at least ten counts. J is TRBJ2-7 and V is TRBV20-1; 9 bases are a match to TRBD1. Trimming cost V 3 bases and J 3 bases; bases outside gene matches: 3. CDR1 is DFQATT, CDR2 SNEGSKA, per germline (reference sequence). This CDR3 has 13 amino acids. This CDR3 reads CSASRTGDYEQYF. CDR3 nucleotide sequence: TGCAGTGCTAGTCGGACAGGGGACTACGAGCAGTACTTC.

At least ten counts were recorded for this clonotype. V gene TRBV10-3 combines with J gene TRBJ1-1; 9 bases are a match to TRBD1. The CDR3 loop spans 14 amino acids. The trim removed 5 bases at V and 5 bases at J, leaving 6 bases unmatched. The germline V gene has CDR1 ENHRY and CDR2 SYGVKD. The CDR3 loop reads CAISPDRGWTEAFF. The DNA for the CDR3 is TGTGCCATCAGTCCGGACAGGGGTTGGACTGAAGCTTTCTTT.

This clonotype occurred many times. The rearrangement links TRBV7-2 to TRBJ1-2, with D hard to call. Germline V gene sequence: CDR1 SGHTA, CDR2 FQGNSA. The CDR3 sequence is 13 residues long. Trimming removed 4 bases at V and 4 bases at J, with 10 bases between. The CDR3 DNA reads TGTGCCAGCAGCTCCCCCGGGATCTATGGCTACACCTTC. Translated, it gives CASSSPGIYGYTF.

This clonotype appeared many times. As DNA, the CDR3 is TGTGCCAGTACCCTGCGGGGGGTCGGCAATCAGCCCCAGCATTTT. This gives the protein CASTLRGVGNQPQHF. The gene calls are TRBV19 and TRBJ1-5, with D tentatively TRBD1 (5 bases). CDR3 size: 15 residues. The ends were cut back, 7 bases at V and 2 bases at J, with 15 bases in the middle. The germline V gene encodes CDR1 LNHDA and CDR2 SQIVND (reference sequence).

The chain links TRBV5-1 to TRBJ2-2; a possible D gene is TRBD2 (5 bases). Germline CDR1 is SGHRS and CDR2 is YFSETQ. The CDR3 covers 16 residues. The V end lost 1 base, the J end lost 0 bases, and 10 bases lay between the germline ends. CDR3 DNA sequence: TGCGCCAGCAGCTTGCTAGCTGGGGCGAACACCGGGGAGCTGTTTTTT. Amino acid sequence: CASSLLAGANTGELFF.

This clonotype was observed many times. CDR3 in DNA: TGTGCCAGCAGCACCTACAGGGGCCACCAAACCAGGGAGACCCAGTACTTC. Translated, it gives CASSTYRGHQTRETQYF. The genes are TRBV28 and TRBJ2-5; TRBD1 agrees at 7 bases. This CDR3 is 17 amino acids long. The germline V gene has CDR1 MDHEN and CDR2 SYDVKM. Losses at the gene ends were 6 bases for V and 5 bases for J; bases not matched to a gene: 18.

This chain links TRBV2 with TRBJ1-2, with TRBD1 matching over 9 bases. The CDR3 has 14 amino acids. J gave up 3 bases and V 6 bases, and 5 bases lay outside the gene matches. CDR1 SNHLY and CDR2 FYNNEI come from the germline V gene. The CDR3: CASRPGQGHYGYTF. CDR3 DNA sequence: TGTGCCAGCAGACCGGGACAGGGACACTATGGCTACACCTTC.

This clonotype was seen at least ten times. The V call is TRBV6-2 or TRBV6-3, the J call TRBJ2-1, with 7 bases lining up with TRBD2. V lost 5 bases, J lost 4 bases, and 2 bases stayed unmatched. The CDR3 extends over 13 amino acids. Germline lookup yields CDR1 MNHEY and CDR2 SVGEGT. CDR3 sequence: CASSRSGYNEQFF. In nucleotides, the CDR3 is TGTGCCAGCAGTCGTAGCGGGTACAATGAGCAGTTCTTC.